The 25 T cell receptor beta chains listed next were all sequenced from one sample in a study of blood T cell repertoires in COVID-19. Clones were sequenced by immunoSEQ multiplex PCR, and TCRdb holds only the in-frame ones, with some missing. The sample lists 200,000 to 300,000 clones; 85% to 90% were seen once. Sequenced: PBMCs or T cells enriched from blood (not recorded which). These TCRs come from a man aged 50 to 59 who had been exposed to COVID-19.

This clone was recorded once. The chain is built from TRBV11-2 and TRBJ1-2; D uncertain. The CDR3 sequence is 12 residues long. Between the trimmed V and J ends, which lost 5 bases and 4 bases, there was a span of 8 bases. Per germline, CDR1 SGHAT and CDR2 FQNNGV. CDR3 coding DNA: TGTGCCAGCAGCCCCCACAGCTATGGCTACACCTTC. Translating gives CASSPHSYGYTF.

The chain links TRBV2 to TRBJ1-5, with D possibly matching TRBD1 (5 bases). V was trimmed by 6 bases and J by 5 bases, leaving 11 bases between them. Germline values: CDR1 SNHLY, CDR2 FYNNEI. CDR3 length equals 13 residues. In nucleotides, the CDR3 is TGTGCCAGCAGACCCAGGGAGGATCAGCCCCAGCATTTT. Its protein product is CASRPREDQPQHF. Drawing the rest from reference TRBV2 and TRBJ1-5, the complete variable domain is EPEVTQTPSHQVTQMGQEVILRCVPISNHLYFYWYRQILGQKVEFLVSFYNNEISEKSEIFDDQFSVERPDGSNFTLKIRSTKLEDSAMYFCASRPREDQPQHFGDGTRLSIL.

This chain links TRBV5-1 with TRBJ2-6; D remains ambiguous. V was pared by 0 bases and J by 1 base, with 8 bases between. Germline V lookup: CDR1 SGHRS, CDR2 YFSETQ. The CDR3 totals 16 residues. The CDR3 DNA is TGCGCCAGCAGCTTGGCCCCAGCGTCTGGGGCCAACGTCCTGACTTTC. Encoded protein: CASSLAPASGANVLTF.

The chain combines TRBV6-4 with TRBJ1-5; 8 nucleotides match TRBD1. The CDR3 is 15 amino acids. Germline CDR1 reads MRHNA; CDR2 reads SNTAGT. The J segment lost 5 bases and the V segment lost 6 bases, leaving 9 bases of the junction unmatched. CDR3 bases: TGTGCCAGCAGCTCCCTGGACAGGGTATATCAGCCCCAGCATTTT. Protein product: CASSSLDRVYQPQHF.

The rearrangement links TRBV9 to TRBJ1-2; 7 bases align to TRBD1. Germline assignment: CDR1 SGDLS and CDR2 YYNGEE. The V gene end was trimmed by 0 bases and the J gene end by 0 bases; junction bases not matched to a gene: 11. The CDR3 spans 18 residues. CDR3 sequence reads: CASSVGGGALEANYGYTF. The CDR3 DNA follows: TGTGCCAGCAGCGTAGGAGGGGGCGCGTTAGAAGCTAACTATGGCTACACCTTC.

The gene calls are TRBV4-1 and TRBJ1-2, with 7 bases lining up with TRBD1. Germline V gene sequence: CDR1 MGHRA, CDR2 YSYEKL. V shed 6 bases and J 8 bases; nucleotides not matched to a gene: 15. CDR3 length: 15 residues. The CDR3 sequence: CASRPDRVRTEGYTF. CDR3 bases: TGCGCCAGCAGACCAGACAGGGTTCGGACGGAAGGCTACACCTTC.

V usage is TRBV7-9 and J usage is TRBJ2-1, with D maybe TRBD2 (6 bases). The V gene lost 5 bases and the J gene lost 7 bases, with 18 bases spanning the gap. The CDR3 sequence is 15 residues long. Germline loops: CDR1 SEHNR, CDR2 FQNEAQ (reference sequence). The CDR3 DNA reads as TGTGCCAGCAGCCTAAGAGGGGTTGGGGGGAATGAGCAGTTCTTC. Translated, it gives CASSLRGVGGNEQFF.

The rearrangement links TRBV2 to TRBJ2-3; unclear D gene. The V end was cut by 3 bases, the J end by 0 bases, with 4 bases between. Looked up from germline, CDR1 is SNHLY and CDR2 is FYNNEI. The CDR3 is made up of 13 amino acids. The CDR3 region has the DNA TGTGCCAGCAGTGATTCTAGCACAGATACGCAGTATTTT. It specifies CASSDSSTDTQYF.

V usage is TRBV9 and J usage is TRBJ1-1; possible D gene TRBD1, 6 bases. Deletions cut 1 base from V and 6 bases from J, with 10 bases between. CDR3 length: 13 residues. Germline loops: CDR1 SGDLS, CDR2 YYNGEE. The CDR3 here is CASSVQGISEAFF. CDR3 coding DNA: TGTGCCAGCAGCGTACAGGGGATCTCTGAAGCTTTCTTT.

The chain joins TRBV9 to TRBJ2-1; 7 bases are shared with TRBD1. With V trimmed by 3 bases and J by 2 bases, 8 bases remained unmatched. Germline-derived CDR1 and CDR2 are SGDLS and YYNGEE. This CDR3 has 16 residues. The CDR3 bases are TGTGCCAGCAGCGCCTTTGGGACAGAGACCTACAATGAGCAGTTCTTC. Translation: CASSAFGTETYNEQFF.

The chain is built from TRBV20-1 and TRBJ2-3, with 7 bases fitting TRBD2. V shed 3 bases and J 2 bases; nucleotides not matched to a gene: 5. This CDR3 has 14 residues. Germline CDR1 reads DFQATT; CDR2 reads SNEGSKA (reference sequence). The CDR3 loop reads CSASKGGDTDTQYF. The CDR3 coding sequence is TGCAGTGCTAGTAAGGGAGGGGACACAGATACGCAGTATTTT.

The CDR3 DNA reads as TGCGCCAGCAGCTCTAAAGGGAGGGGAGACGGCTACACCTTC. It yields the protein CASSSKGRGDGYTF. V is TRBV5-1 and J is TRBJ1-2, with D perhaps matching TRBD1 (5 bases). The V end lost 3 bases, the J end lost 8 bases, and 17 bases lay between the germline ends. The germline CDR1 and CDR2 sequences are SGHRS and YFSETQ. The CDR3 loop spans 14 amino acids.

CDR3 DNA sequence: TGTGCCAGCTCCTACGAATCCGCCTCTGGAAACACCATATATTTT. This encodes CASSYESASGNTIYF. The rearrangement uses TRBV18 and TRBJ1-3; D is unclear. V dropped 6 bases and J dropped 0 bases, with 12 bases sitting between them. The CDR3 extends over 15 amino acids. From germline, CDR1 is KGHSH and CDR2 LQKENI.

The chain carries TRBV12-3 or TRBV12-4 and TRBJ2-3, with D hard to call. The CDR3 consists of 13 residues. V was pared by 5 bases and J by 2 bases, with 8 bases between. CDR3 sequence reads: CASSPAVTDTQYF. CDR3 coding DNA: TGTGCCAGCAGTCCGGCGGTCACAGATACGCAGTATTTT.

V usage is TRBV9 and J usage is TRBJ2-7; TRBD2 matches at 12 bases. V dropped 3 bases and J dropped 0; count of bases not matched to a gene: 7. CDR3 length: 17 residues. Per germline, CDR1 SGDLS and CDR2 YYNGEE. CDR3 loop: CASSAQPTSGSSYEQYF. The CDR3 bases are TGTGCCAGCAGCGCCCAGCCGACTAGCGGGAGCTCCTACGAGCAGTACTTC. Looking up the rest from reference TRBV9 and TRBJ2-7 gives the full variable domain: DSGVTQTPKHLITATGQRVTLRCSPRSGDLSVYWYQQSLDQGLQFLIQYYNGEERAKGNILERFSAQQFPDLHSELNLSSLELGDSALYFCASSAQPTSGSSYEQYFGPGTRLTVT.

This clone was detected only once. V usage is TRBV6-1 and J usage is TRBJ2-5; a weak D match, TRBD2 (5 bases). V was cut by 2 bases and J by 5 bases, with 15 bases left in between. Germline values: CDR1 MNHNS, CDR2 SASEGT. The CDR3 spans 15 residues. This chain's CDR3 is CASSESLALSETQYF. The CDR3 nucleotides read TGTGCCAGCAGTGAATCCCTAGCTTTGTCCGAGACCCAGTACTTC.

This clone was picked up one time. The CDR3 loop reads CASRNTPNTEAFF. The DNA of the CDR3 is TGTGCCAGCAGGAATACACCGAACACTGAAGCTTTCTTT. The V and J genes are TRBV12-3 or TRBV12-4 and TRBJ1-1; D is undetermined. The germline V and J ends were trimmed by 6 bases and 1 base, with 9 bases remaining between them. The CDR3 length is 13 residues.

V usage is TRBV28 and J usage is TRBJ1-2; the D is unclear. CDR3 length: 17 residues. V lost 2 bases, J lost 4 bases, and 20 bases lay in between. Germline V lookup: CDR1 MDHEN, CDR2 SYDVKM. The CDR3 region is CASSLRGGYSQIYGYTF. The CDR3 DNA is TGTGCCAGCAGTTTACGCGGAGGTTACAGCCAGATCTATGGCTACACCTTC.

The gene calls are TRBV5-1 and TRBJ2-3; tentatively, D is TRBD1 (5 bases). CDR1 is SGHRS and CDR2 is YFSETQ in the germline V gene. The V gene lost 1 base and the J gene lost 5 bases, with 11 bases spanning the gap. The CDR3 totals 14 residues. The CDR3 loop reads CASSLSARVDTQYF. The CDR3 nucleotides are TGCGCCAGCAGCTTGAGTGCCAGGGTAGATACGCAGTATTTT.

The chain uses TRBV27 and TRBJ2-5; a weak D match, TRBD1 (7 bases). This CDR3 has 14 amino acids. Deletions cut 6 bases from V and 4 bases from J, with 15 bases between. Germline CDR1 MNHEY, CDR2 SMNVEV (reference sequence). CDR3 nucleotides: TGTGCCAGCAGGTCGACCCAGGGGGGAGAGACCCAGTACTTC. It yields the protein CASRSTQGGETQYF.

The chain links TRBV28 to TRBJ2-1; a possible D gene is TRBD2 (5 bases). The CDR3 is 14 residues long. From germline, CDR1 is MDHEN and CDR2 SYDVKM. Trimming removed 4 bases at V and 7 bases at J, with 14 bases between. In DNA form, the CDR3 reads TGTGCCAGCAGTTCACGTCGGGGTCGTAATGAGCAGTTCTTC. It translates to CASSSRRGRNEQFF.

Notes on this clone: The same CDR3 is also encoded by other DNA sequences in this sample. The chain links TRBV5-1 to TRBJ2-5, with D possibly TRBD2 on 5 matching bases. V was trimmed by 0 bases and J by 5 bases, leaving 8 bases between them. CDR1 and CDR2 from the germline V gene are SGHRS and YFSETQ. CDR3 length: 13 amino acids. Here the CDR3 DNA reads TGCGCCAGCAGCTTGGCTGGCGGGGAGACCCAGTACTTC. Translation: CASSLAGGETQYF. The entire variable domain, with the rest obtained from reference TRBV5-1 and TRBJ2-5, is as follows: KAGVTQTPRYLIKTRGQQVTLSCSPISGHRSVSWYQQTPGQGLQFLFEYFSETQRNKGNFPGRFSGRQFSNSRSEMNVSTLELGDSALYLCASSLAGGETQYFGPGTRLLVL.

V gene TRBV4-1 combines with J gene TRBJ1-5; perhaps TRBD1 as D (5 bases). Trimming removed 0 bases from V and 3 bases from J, with 12 bases in between. CDR3 length equals 16 residues. Per germline, CDR1 MGHRA and CDR2 YSYEKL. CDR3 residues: CASSQEGPINNQPQHF. DNA for the CDR3: TGCGCCAGCAGCCAAGAGGGGCCGATAAACAATCAGCCCCAGCATTTT.

J is TRBJ1-1 and V is TRBV21-1; the table's D call of TRBD1 was not tested on the DNA. TRBV21-1 is deemed a pseudogene. There are 14 residues in the CDR3. DNA of the CDR3: TGTGCCAGCAGCAAAAAACAGACGAACACTGAAGCTTTCTTT. Its protein product is CASSKKQTNTEAFF.

The chain is built from TRBV3-1 (or the pseudogene TRBV3-2) and TRBJ1-3; TRBD1 agrees at 7 bases. Losses at the gene ends were 7 bases for V and 2 bases for J; bases not matched to a gene: 5. CDR1 is LGHDT, CDR2 YNNKEL, per germline (reference sequence). The CDR3 loop spans 14 amino acids. Here the CDR3 DNA reads TGTGCCAGCAATTATCAGGGGGCTGGAAACACCATATATTTT. Translating it yields CASNYQGAGNTIYF.